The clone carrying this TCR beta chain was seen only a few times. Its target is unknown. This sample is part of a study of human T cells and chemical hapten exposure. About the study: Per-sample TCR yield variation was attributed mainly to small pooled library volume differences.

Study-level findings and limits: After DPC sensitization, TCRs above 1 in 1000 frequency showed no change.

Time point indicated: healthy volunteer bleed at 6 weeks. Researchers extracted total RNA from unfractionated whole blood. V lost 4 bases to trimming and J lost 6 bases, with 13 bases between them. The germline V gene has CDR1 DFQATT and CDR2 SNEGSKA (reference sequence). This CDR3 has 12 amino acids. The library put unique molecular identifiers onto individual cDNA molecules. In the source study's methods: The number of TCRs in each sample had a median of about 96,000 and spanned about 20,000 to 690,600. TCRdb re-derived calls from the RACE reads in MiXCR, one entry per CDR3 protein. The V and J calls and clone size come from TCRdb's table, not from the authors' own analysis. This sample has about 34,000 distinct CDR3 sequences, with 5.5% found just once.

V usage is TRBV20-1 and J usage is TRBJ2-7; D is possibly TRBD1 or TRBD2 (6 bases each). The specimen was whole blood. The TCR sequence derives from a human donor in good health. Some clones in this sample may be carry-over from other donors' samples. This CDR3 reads CSATPGGREQYF. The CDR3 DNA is TGCAGTGCTACACCTGGGGGGCGCGAGCAGTACTTC.